The 24 T cell receptor beta chains below all came from one sample that was sequenced in a study of blood T cell repertoires in COVID-19. The table came from immunoSEQ multiplex PCR; TCRdb's copy has only in-frame clones and leaves some out. The profile shows 75,000 to 80,000 clones, around 80% of them singletons. The sample comprised peripheral blood. The receptors here all came from a woman aged 55-70 years with acute or convalescent COVID-19.

This clone was seen a few times. The gene calls are TRBV2 and TRBJ2-7; TRBD1 matches at 8 bases. This CDR3 has 13 residues. The germline V gene has CDR1 SNHLY and CDR2 FYNNEI. With 7 bases clipped from V and 1 base from J, the junction kept 3 bases outside the gene matches. The CDR3 region has the DNA TGTGCCAGCAAAAGACAGGGGTCCTACGAGCAGTACTTC. Its protein is CASKRQGSYEQYF.

The gene calls are TRBV11-3 and TRBJ2-2, with 9 bases fitting TRBD1. Trimming took 1 base from V and 5 from J; bases not matched to a gene: 8. The CDR3 extends over 17 amino acids. CDR1 is SGHNT and CDR2 is YENEEA in the germline V gene. The CDR3 DNA follows: TGTGCCAGCAGCTTAGGAAGGGACAGGGAGGAGACCGGGGAGCTGTTTTTT. It encodes CASSLGRDREETGELFF.

The chain recombines TRBV12-3 or TRBV12-4 with TRBJ2-2; D is undetermined. CDR3 length equals 13 residues. The V end was cut by 3 bases, the J end by 1 base, with 3 bases between. CDR3 amino acids: CASSFRNTGELFF. CDR3 sequence (DNA): TGTGCCAGCAGTTTCCGGAACACCGGGGAGCTGTTTTTT.

The V call is TRBV7-3, the J call TRBJ2-1; 7 bases are a match to TRBD1. The CDR3 totals 17 residues. V dropped 1 base and J dropped 1; count of bases not matched to a gene: 7. Germline V gives CDR1 SGHTA, CDR2 FQGTGA. The CDR3 is CASSLSGAGGSYNEQFF. The CDR3 region has the DNA TGTGCCAGCAGCTTAAGCGGCGCAGGGGGTTCCTACAATGAGCAGTTCTTC.

The chain links TRBV19 to TRBJ2-7; 7 nucleotides line up with TRBD2. Per germline, CDR1 LNHDA and CDR2 SQIVND (reference sequence). This CDR3 contains 14 residues. Trimming cost V 6 bases and J 2 bases; bases outside gene matches: 7. CDR3 sequence: CASRARDYPYEQYF. CDR3 bases: TGTGCCAGTAGAGCGCGGGACTACCCCTACGAGCAGTACTTC.

The J gene is TRBJ1-2, the V gene TRBV4-3, with 7 bases that match TRBD1. The CDR3 has 13 amino acids. The V gene's germline CDR1 is LGHNA and CDR2 YSLEER. The junction had 2 bases not matched to a gene; V was cut back by 3 bases and J by 4 bases. The CDR3 DNA reads as TGCGCCAGCAGCCAGGACAGGATCTATGGCTACACCTTC. Translation: CASSQDRIYGYTF.

The J gene is TRBJ1-6, the V gene TRBV7-9; D may be TRBD1 (6 bases). The V and J ends lost 2 bases and 5 bases respectively, with 13 bases between them. The CDR3 is made up of 16 amino acids. Germline V gene sequence: CDR1 SEHNR, CDR2 FQNEAQ (reference sequence). The CDR3, as DNA: TGTGCCAGCAGCTTATTATTAGGGGGAAATAATTCACCCCTCCACTTT. It yields the protein CASSLLLGGNNSPLHF.

The CDR3 bases are TGCGCCAGCAGCCTGCTCTGGGACAGGGTAAATTCACCCCTCCACTTT. This encodes CASSLLWDRVNSPLHF. The rearrangement joins TRBV5-1 to TRBJ1-6; 9 bases line up with TRBD1. This CDR3 spans 16 amino acids. With V trimmed by 4 bases and J by 7 bases, 9 bases remained unmatched. Germline V gene lookup returns CDR1 SGHRS and CDR2 YFSETQ.

This clone has just one count. The V gene is TRBV6-6, the J gene TRBJ2-5; the match to TRBD2 covers 11 bases. The J segment lost 2 bases and the V segment lost 5 bases, leaving 10 bases of the junction unmatched. Germline loops: CDR1 MNHNY, CDR2 SVGAGI (reference sequence). The CDR3 loop spans 17 amino acids. The CDR3 reads CASSLLRLAGSQETQYF. DNA for the CDR3: TGTGCCAGCAGTCTCCTACGACTAGCGGGGTCTCAAGAGACCCAGTACTTC.

J is TRBJ1-1 and V is TRBV12-3 or TRBV12-4; 7 nucleotides align to TRBD1. V was clipped by 5 bases and J by 7 bases; unmatched bases: 4. CDR3 size: 12 residues. The CDR3 loop reads CASSQTGSEAFF. The CDR3 nucleotides read TGTGCCAGCAGTCAGACAGGGAGTGAAGCTTTCTTT.

V and J are TRBV29-1 and TRBJ1-2, with 7 positions matching TRBD1. Germline-derived CDR1 and CDR2 are SQVTM and ANQGSEA. The J segment lost 4 bases and the V segment lost 5 bases, leaving 13 bases of the junction unmatched. This CDR3 has 15 amino acids. CDR3 sequence reads: CSVYPTRDSFYGYTF. The CDR3 DNA reads TGCAGCGTTTACCCAACTCGGGACAGCTTCTATGGCTACACCTTC.

The chain employs TRBV21-1 and TRBJ2-7; TRBD2, the D gene given by the table, was not confirmed from the DNA. TRBV21-1 is noted as a pseudogene. There are 15 residues in the CDR3. The CDR3 DNA sequence: TGTGCCAGCAGCAATCGAAAGCGGGGGATCTACGAGCAGTACTTC. Amino acid sequence: CASSNRKRGIYEQYF.

In this sample, this clone turned up a few times. J is TRBJ2-3 and V is TRBV3-1 (or the pseudogene TRBV3-2); 7 bases map to TRBD2. This CDR3 comprises 14 residues. In germline, CDR1 is LGHDT, CDR2 YNNKEL (reference sequence). Trimming took 4 bases from V and 2 from J; bases not matched to a gene: 3. CDR3 coding DNA: TGTGCCAGCAGCCGAGGACTAGACACAGATACGCAGTATTTT. Translation gives CASSRGLDTDTQYF.

The rearrangement joins TRBV29-1 to TRBJ1-1, with a possible D match to TRBD1 (5 bases). V gave up 6 bases and J gave up 2 bases, with 10 bases separating them. CDR3 size: 12 residues. The germline V gene encodes CDR1 SQVTM and CDR2 ANQGSEA. Here the CDR3 reads CSVGRGNTEAFF. The DNA for the CDR3 is TGCAGCGTGGGTAGGGGTAACACTGAAGCTTTCTTT. Full variable domain (remainder filled in from reference TRBV29-1 and TRBJ1-1): SAVISQKPSRDICQRGTSLTIQCQVDSQVTMMFWYRQQPGQSLTLIATANQGSEATYESGFVIDKFPISRPNLTFSTLTVSNMSPEDSSIYLCSVGRGNTEAFFGQGTRLTVV.

The chain has TRBV12-3 or TRBV12-4 and TRBJ1-2; D is undetermined. This CDR3 has 12 residues. V lost 3 bases to trimming and J lost 3 bases, with 5 bases between them. The CDR3 loop is CASSLEDYGYTF. CDR3 nucleotides: TGTGCCAGCAGTTTGGAGGACTATGGCTACACCTTC.

The chain joins TRBV5-1 to TRBJ1-4; the D gene is possibly TRBD1 (6 bases). CDR1 and CDR2 from the germline V gene are SGHRS and YFSETQ. V shed 4 bases and J shed 0 bases, with 13 bases lying between them. The CDR3 length is 16 residues. CDR3 in amino acids: CASSSRTASTNEKLFF. CDR3 sequence (DNA): TGCGCCAGCAGCAGCAGGACAGCCTCAACTAATGAAAAACTGTTTTTT.

The chain employs TRBV5-1 and TRBJ1-1; D gene ambiguous. The CDR3 loop spans 13 amino acids. Trimming pared 0 bases from V and 2 bases from J, leaving 5 bases between. Germline V gene sequence: CDR1 SGHRS, CDR2 YFSETQ. CDR3 DNA sequence: TGCGCCAGCAGCTTGGGTAGTAACACTGAAGCTTTCTTT. Protein sequence: CASSLGSNTEAFF.

This chain uses TRBV6-2 or TRBV6-3 with TRBJ1-5; D might be TRBD1 (6 bases). The CDR3 is 15 residues long. Germline CDR1 is MNHEY and CDR2 is SVGEGT. With 3 bases removed from V and 4 bases from J, the gap between germline ends came to 13 bases. This chain's CDR3 is CASSYGGGGNQPQHF. The CDR3 region has the DNA TGTGCCAGCAGTTATGGGGGCGGGGGGAATCAGCCCCAGCATTTT.

The rearrangement links TRBV5-6 to TRBJ2-5; 7 positions agree with TRBD2. Losses at the gene ends were 0 bases for V and 5 bases for J; bases not matched to a gene: 7. CDR3 length: 15 residues. The V gene's germline CDR1 is SGHDT and CDR2 YYEEEE. For the CDR3, the DNA is TGTGCCAGCAGCTTGGATCCAGGGCGGGGGGAGACCCAGTACTTC. Translated, it gives CASSLDPGRGETQYF. Full variable domain (missing parts from reference TRBV5-6 and TRBJ2-5): DAGVTQSPTHLIKTRGQQVTLRCSPKSGHDTVSWYQQALGQGPQFIFQYYEEEERQRGNFPDRFSGHQFPNYSSELNVNALLLGDSALYLCASSLDPGRGETQYFGPGTRLLVL.

J is TRBJ1-1 and V is TRBV6-5; D is perhaps TRBD1 (5 bases). Trimming pared 2 bases from V and 0 bases from J, leaving 13 bases between. CDR3 length: 16 residues. The germline V gene has CDR1 MNHEY and CDR2 SVGAGI. In nucleotides, the CDR3 is TGTGCCAGCAGTTACAATCCCGGGACTCTGAACACTGAAGCTTTCTTT. Residues: CASSYNPGTLNTEAFF.

The chain employs TRBV21-1 and TRBJ1-2; the DNA was not compared with TRBD1, the D call given in the table. TRBV21-1 is a known pseudogene. The CDR3 loop spans 16 amino acids. DNA for the CDR3: TGTGCCAGCAGCCCCCGGAGCAGGGTACAGTTCTATGGCTACACCTTC. As protein: CASSPRSRVQFYGYTF.

This clone was counted between two and nine times. The CDR3 DNA sequence: TGTGCCAGTAGTATAGCGACAGGGGGCGGAAATCAGCCCCAGCATTTT. Translation: CASSIATGGGNQPQHF. The chain joins TRBV19 to TRBJ1-5, with 10 bases identical to TRBD1. V shed 1 base, J shed 4 bases, and the junction held 4 bases outside the gene matches. The germline CDR1 and CDR2 sequences are LNHDA and SQIVND (reference sequence). This CDR3 comprises 16 residues.

This clone was picked up one time. The chain links TRBV7-2 to TRBJ2-2, with TRBD1 matching over 8 bases. V trimming: 1 base; J trimming: 6 bases; junction bases outside the gene matches: 7. Germline loops: CDR1 SGHTA, CDR2 FQGNSA. The CDR3 length is 16 residues. CDR3 region: CASSLGRTGFSGELFF. The CDR3 nucleotides are TGTGCCAGCAGCTTAGGGAGGACAGGGTTTTCCGGGGAGCTGTTTTTT.

The V call is TRBV11-2, the J call TRBJ1-4; 8 positions agree with TRBD1. CDR1 is SGHAT, CDR2 FQNNGV, per germline. Trimming took 4 bases from V and 8 from J; bases not matched to a gene: 9. The length of the CDR3 is 15 residues. Here the CDR3 reads CASSSSTGAAEKLFF. CDR3 nucleotide sequence: TGTGCCAGCAGCTCCTCGACAGGGGCGGCGGAAAAACTGTTTTTT.